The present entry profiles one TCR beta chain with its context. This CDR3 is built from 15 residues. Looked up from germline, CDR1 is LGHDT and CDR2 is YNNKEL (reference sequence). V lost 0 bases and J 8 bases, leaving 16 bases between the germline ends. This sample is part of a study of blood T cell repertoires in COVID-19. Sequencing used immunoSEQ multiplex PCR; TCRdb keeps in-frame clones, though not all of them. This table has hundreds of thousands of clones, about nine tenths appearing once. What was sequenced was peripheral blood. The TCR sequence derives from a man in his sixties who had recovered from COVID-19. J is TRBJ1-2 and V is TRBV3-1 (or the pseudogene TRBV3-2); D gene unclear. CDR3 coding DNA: TGTGCCAGCAGCCAAGATCCCGGGTTTATGACCGGCTACACCTTC. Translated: CASSQDPGFMTGYTF.